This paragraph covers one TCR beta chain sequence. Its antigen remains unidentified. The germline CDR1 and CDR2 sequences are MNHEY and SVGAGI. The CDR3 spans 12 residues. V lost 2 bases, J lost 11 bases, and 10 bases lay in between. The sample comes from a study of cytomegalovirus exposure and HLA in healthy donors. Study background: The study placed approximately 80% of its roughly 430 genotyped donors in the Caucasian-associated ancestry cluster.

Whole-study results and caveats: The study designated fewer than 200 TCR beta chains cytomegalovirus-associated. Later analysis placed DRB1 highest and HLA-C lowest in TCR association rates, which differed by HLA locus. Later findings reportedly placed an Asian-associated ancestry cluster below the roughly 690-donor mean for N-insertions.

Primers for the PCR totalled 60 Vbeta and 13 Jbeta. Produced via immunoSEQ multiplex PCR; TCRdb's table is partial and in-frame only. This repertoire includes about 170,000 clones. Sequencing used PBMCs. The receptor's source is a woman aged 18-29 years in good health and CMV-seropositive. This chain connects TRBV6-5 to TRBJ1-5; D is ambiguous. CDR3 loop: CASSYEGVTQHF. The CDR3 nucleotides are TGTGCCAGCAGTTACGAGGGAGTGACCCAGCATTTT.